The rows below give T cell receptor beta chains drawn from one sample of a study of beta chain features in type 1 diabetes. Produced via immunoSEQ multiplex PCR; TCRdb's table is partial and in-frame only. The data hold 350,000 to 450,000 clones, with 14% observed a single time. The specimen sequenced was naive CD4+ T cells from blood. The source of these receptors is a man aged 30 to 39 in good health. Both conserved end residues are part of each CDR3. Each record gives: CDR3 DNA, CDR3 protein, J gene, V gene, D gene, clone size. D genes are given only for firm matches. Size is omitted from some rows. Given values are once, few, many or a class for expanded clones.

CDR3nt: TGTGCCTGGGGCCCCTCCGAGAATGAGCAGTTCTTC; CDR3aa: CAWGPSENEQFF; j_gene: TRBJ2-1; v_gene: TRBV30; d_gene: NA; abundance: many
CDR3nt: TGTGCCAGCAGCGTGACCAAGACGGCCATCCACGAGCAGTACTTC; CDR3aa: CASSVTKTAIHEQYF; j_gene: TRBJ2-7; v_gene: TRBV13; d_gene: NA; abundance: NA
CDR3nt: TGTGCCAGCAGCGGCAAGGGACTGTCCAATGAGCAGTTCTTC; CDR3aa: CASSGKGLSNEQFF; j_gene: TRBJ2-1; v_gene: TRBV7-2; d_gene: NA; abundance: few
CDR3nt: TGTGCCAGCAGACCACAAGACTCTAATGAGCAGTTCTTC; CDR3aa: CASRPQDSNEQFF; j_gene: TRBJ2-1; v_gene: TRBV7-2; d_gene: NA; abundance: NA
CDR3nt: TGCAGCGTTGGGACGGCTTTGTCCGACAGAGAAGCTTTCTTT; CDR3aa: CSVGTALSDREAFF; j_gene: TRBJ1-1; v_gene: TRBV29-1; d_gene: NA; abundance: NA
CDR3nt: TGTGCCTGGAGTACTATAGCGGGAGGCGCATCTTATACGCAGTATTTT; CDR3aa: CAWSTIAGGASYTQYF; j_gene: TRBJ2-3; v_gene: TRBV30; d_gene: TRBD2; abundance: NA
CDR3nt: TGCGCCAGCGGTGATTTAGCCAAAAACATTCAGTACTTC; CDR3aa: CASGDLAKNIQYF; j_gene: TRBJ2-4; v_gene: TRBV5-1; d_gene: NA; abundance: few
CDR3nt: TGTGCCAGCAGCAGAAATACAGGCCTGGTAGGCTACACCTTC; CDR3aa: CASSRNTGLVGYTF; j_gene: TRBJ1-2; v_gene: TRBV5-6; d_gene: NA; abundance: NA
CDR3nt: TGTGCCTGGAAGGTAGGGCAAGATACGCAGTATTTT; CDR3aa: CAWKVGQDTQYF; j_gene: TRBJ2-3; v_gene: TRBV30; d_gene: NA; abundance: NA
CDR3nt: TGTGCCAGCAGCCCGAGTAGGGACGAGACCCAGTACTTC; CDR3aa: CASSPSRDETQYF; j_gene: TRBJ2-5; v_gene: TRBV7-2; d_gene: NA; abundance: few
CDR3nt: TGTGCCAGCAGCTTAGTCCGAAGGGGGGAGACCCAGTACTTC; CDR3aa: CASSLVRRGETQYF; j_gene: TRBJ2-5; v_gene: TRBV7-6; d_gene: NA; abundance: NA
CDR3nt: TGTGCCAGCAGAGTGAACACTGAAGCTTTCTTT; CDR3aa: CASRVNTEAFF; j_gene: TRBJ1-1; v_gene: TRBV5-4; d_gene: NA; abundance: NA
CDR3nt: TGCGCCAGCAGCCAGAATACAGGGGGCTCGGGTGAAGCTTTCTTT; CDR3aa: CASSQNTGGSGEAFF; j_gene: TRBJ1-1; v_gene: TRBV4-3; d_gene: TRBD1; abundance: few
CDR3nt: TGTGCCAGCAGTCGGACAGGGCAATACACAGATACGCAGTATTTT; CDR3aa: CASSRTGQYTDTQYF; j_gene: TRBJ2-3; v_gene: TRBV7-3; d_gene: TRBD1; abundance: NA